This T cell receptor (beta chain) was identified in a study of blood T cell repertoires in COVID-19. At the level of the study: Specimens from acute and convalescent COVID-19 originated in the United States, Italy and Spain.

As originally analysed: Nucleated cell number was recorded as an estimate derived from reference gene primer amplification. Profiled with immunoSEQ multiplex PCR; TCRdb holds only in-frame clones, not every one. V and J calls plus clone size are reproduced from that table; the DNA served to infer D and trimming. The table has nearly 350,000 clones, more than 75% seen once; the top ten hold 2.5% to 4%. The CDR3 sequence is 16 residues long. CDR1 and CDR2 (germline): SGHNT, YENEEA. Between the trimmed V and J ends, which lost 3 bases and 8 bases, there was a span of 19 bases. Input material: peripheral blood. The rearrangement links TRBV11-3 to TRBJ2-2; TRBD1 might be the D (6 bases). This clonotype originated in a young woman who had recovered from COVID-19. The CDR3 sequence: CASSFPVQTGAGELFF. The CDR3, as DNA: TGTGCCAGCAGCTTTCCTGTGCAGACAGGAGCGGGGGAGCTGTTTTTT.